In this sample, the clone carrying this T cell receptor beta chain turned up once. Its antigen is undetermined. J gave up 6 bases and V 6 bases, and 14 bases lay outside the gene matches. The CDR3 spans 16 residues. Germline V gene lookup returns CDR1 MGHRA and CDR2 YSYEKL. The data were produced by immunoSEQ multiplex PCR, yet TCRdb's version contains in-frame clones alone and is incomplete. The sample has some 110,000 clones, around nine tenths seen once; the top ten hold 4.4%. The record originates from a study of cytomegalovirus exposure and HLA in healthy donors. Study-level findings and limits: The classifier reportedly diagnosed cytomegalovirus status with high specificity and sensitivity. The authors enumerated over 150 TCR beta chains as linked to cytomegalovirus. It was confirmed in vitro that a few of the CMV-associated chains were specific for CMV antigens. The tendency of first-cohort TCR clusters to co-occur in the roughly 120 validation repertoires was the finding of a later analysis.

Sequencing was done on a sample of PBMCs. The receptor comes from a man aged 18 to 30 in good health and CMV-seropositive. The V gene is TRBV4-1, the J gene TRBJ2-3, with TRBD2 matching 8 bases. CDR3 region: CASSPPPRGVLDTQYF. DNA of the CDR3: TGCGCCAGCAGTCCTCCCCCGCGGGGGGTGCTGGATACGCAGTATTTT.